Below, 10 T cell receptor beta chains from the same sample are listed, as sequenced in a study of response to subunit inactivated influenza vaccine (dated by TCRdb to 2016 to 2019). Library construction relied on RT-PCR. Sequenced using an Illumina HiSeq 2500. TCRdb reanalyzed the raw reads on its own, using fastp at Q25 for trimming and MiXCR for clone calling, and kept in-frame beta chains. Rows with one shared CDR3 protein collapse into an entry with the most common genes and DNA. Recorded for this sample are 500,000 to 650,000 distinct CDR3 sequences; approximately 7.6% of them occurred a single time. The biggest ten clones account for 10% to 15% of the sample. Sequencing was performed on PBMCs from blood, taken about 24 months after vaccination. The origin of the receptors is a man in his fifties or sixties who received an inactivated influenza vaccine. Donor details come from another sample of the same person, matched by shared clones.

This clonotype was counted at least ten times. The V call is TRBV28, the J call TRBJ1-5; 7 bases are shared with TRBD1. The CDR3 contains 15 residues. The junction had 6 bases not matched to a gene; V was cut back by 5 bases and J by 2 bases. Looked up from germline, CDR1 is MDHEN and CDR2 is SYDVKM. The CDR3 protein is CASSHQGVGNQPQHF. The CDR3 nucleotides are TGTGCCAGCAGTCATCAGGGGGTTGGCAATCAGCCCCAGCATTTT.

This clonotype was observed at least ten times. The gene calls are TRBV12-3 or TRBV12-4 and TRBJ2-2, with TRBD2 identical over 7 bases. This CDR3 is built from 15 residues. Trimming cost V 6 bases and J 6 bases; bases outside gene matches: 10. The CDR3 sequence: CASSRTTSAAGELFF. CDR3 sequence (DNA): TGTGCCAGCAGCCGCACCACTAGCGCAGCCGGGGAGCTGTTTTTT.

This clonotype was found a few times. The chain joins TRBV20-1 to TRBJ2-6; possible D gene TRBD2, 5 bases. Between the trimmed V and J ends, which lost 6 bases and 3 bases, there was a span of 15 bases. In germline, CDR1 is DFQATT, CDR2 SNEGSKA (reference sequence). The CDR3 has 15 amino acids. CDR3 nucleotide sequence: TGCAGTGCCTCGGAGAGCGCGGGTGGGGCCAACGTCCTGACTTTC. Translated, it gives CSASESAGGANVLTF.

This clonotype was counted many times. The chain joins TRBV24-1 to TRBJ2-5; 9 bases are shared with TRBD2. From germline, CDR1 is KGHDR and CDR2 SFDVKD. The V segment lost 4 bases and the J segment 2 bases; nucleotides outside the gene matches: 10. The CDR3 sequence is 17 residues long. CDR3 region: CATSDGLLAGAQETQYF. The CDR3 bases are TGTGCCACCAGTGACGGGCTACTAGCGGGCGCTCAAGAGACCCAGTACTTC.

This clonotype has ten or more counts. The chain recombines TRBV27 with TRBJ1-2, with TRBD1 as a possible D gene (6 bases). The CDR3 has 15 residues. The germline gives CDR1 MNHEY, CDR2 SMNVEV (reference sequence). Trimming pared 2 bases from V and 2 bases from J, leaving 12 bases between. The CDR3 here is CASSLVMGANYGYTF. The CDR3 nucleotides are TGTGCCAGCAGTTTAGTAATGGGGGCCAACTATGGCTACACCTTC.

This chain uses TRBV11-3 with TRBJ2-1; TRBD1 matches at 8 bases. V trimming: 1 base; J trimming: 7 bases; junction bases outside the gene matches: 6. Germline CDR1 is SGHNT and CDR2 is YENEEA. CDR3 length: 15 amino acids. The CDR3 sequence: CASSLGRTGMNEQFF. In nucleotides, the CDR3 is TGTGCCAGCAGCTTAGGAAGGACAGGGATGAATGAGCAGTTCTTC.

The CDR3 here is CASSLWASGNTIYF. The CDR3 DNA is TGTGCCAGCAGCTTGTGGGCTTCTGGAAACACCATATATTTT. This chain uses TRBV11-2 with TRBJ1-3; D is uncertain. Germline V gene data show CDR1 as SGHAT and CDR2 as FQNNGV. This CDR3 is 14 amino acids long. V lost 3 bases and J lost 1, with 7 bases in between.

This clonotype has a handful of counts. J is TRBJ1-5 and V is TRBV12-3 or TRBV12-4; D not certain. The CDR3 has 15 residues. V was cut by 7 bases and J by 0 bases, with 13 bases left in between. CDR3 amino acids: CASTLRAYSNQPQHF. CDR3 DNA sequence: TGTGCCAGCACCCTGCGCGCTTATAGCAATCAGCCCCAGCATTTT.

There are a few counts of this clonotype. The chain uses TRBV2 and TRBJ1-2; a possible D gene is TRBD1 (5 bases). Germline assignment: CDR1 SNHLY and CDR2 FYNNEI. Trimming cost V 2 bases and J 5 bases, with 18 bases left between them. This CDR3 comprises 16 residues. CDR3 amino acids: CASSERPARAGYGYTF. CDR3 DNA: TGTGCCAGCAGTGAACGTCCGGCCAGGGCTGGGTATGGCTACACCTTC.

Only a few counts were recorded for this clonotype. The chain combines TRBV5-1 with TRBJ2-1; D is tentatively TRBD1 or TRBD2 (6 bases each). The CDR3 has 13 amino acids. V was clipped by 6 bases and J by 6 bases, with 13 bases between them. Germline V gene data show CDR1 as SGHRS and CDR2 as YFSETQ. In DNA, the CDR3 is TGCGCCAGCAACCCGGGGGCAGGCAATGAGCAGTTCTTC. It translates to CASNPGAGNEQFF.